This TCR beta chain was obtained from a study of cytomegalovirus exposure and HLA in healthy donors. Study-level findings and limits: There were some V segments, including TRBV6-2 and TRBV6-3, excluded as indistinguishable. Sequences of the TCR beta chain were said to predict the HLA-A and HLA-B alleles of most subjects accurately.

This clone was seen once. Its cognate antigen is unknown. The CDR3 contains 13 residues. Germline CDR1 reads GTSNPN; CDR2 reads SVGIG (reference sequence). V was cut by 3 bases and J by 11 bases, with 19 bases left in between. Both 60 Vbeta primers and 13 Jbeta primers went into the PCR. TCRdb's copy holds only in-frame clones and misses some; the assay was immunoSEQ multiplex PCR. Among 120,000 or so clones listed, roughly 84% were seen once. Sequencing was carried out using PBMCs. The chain employs TRBV30 and TRBJ1-1; no firm D call. The TCR comes from a man aged 25-45 years in good health and CMV-seropositive. In DNA form, the CDR3 reads TGTGCCTGGAGCCTTATAGGGAGCCAAAGGGCTTTCTTT. Its translation is CAWSLIGSQRAFF.